The 8 T cell receptor beta chains listed next were all sequenced from one sample in a study of identical twins. TCRdb reprocessed the 5' RACE reads with MiXCR, giving one entry per CDR3 protein. The sample includes 1.5 million to 2 million distinct CDR3 sequences, around 29% of them seen just once. The sample was cord blood. Receptors were obtained from a newborn girl in good health.

The chain employs TRBV7-9 and TRBJ2-1; D may be TRBD2 (6 bases). The J call may be faulty, since TRBJ2-7 better matches the DNA end. This CDR3 is 15 amino acids long. CDR1 is SEHNR and CDR2 is FQNEAQ in the germline V gene (reference sequence). CDR3 in amino acids: CASSLIAPDYNEQYF. The DNA of the CDR3 is TGTGCCAGCAGCTTAATCGCGCCGGACTACAATGAGCAGTACTTC.

This clonotype was detected many times. One end of the junction is discordant with germline, which a read error may explain. CDR3 protein: CASSLGDSSYNEQFF. The CDR3 DNA reads TGCGCCAGCAGCTTGGGGGACAGCTCCTACAATGAGCAGTTCTTC. The chain uses TRBV12-3 or TRBV12-4 and TRBJ2-1; 7 nucleotides line up with TRBD1. The CDR3 totals 15 residues.

The chain couples TRBV10-1 to TRBJ2-3; the D is unclear. V lost 6 bases and J 2 bases, leaving 12 bases between the germline ends. Germline CDR1 reads WNHNN; CDR2 reads SYGVQD (reference sequence). This CDR3 has 14 residues. CDR3 region: CASSVDQLTDTQYF. The CDR3 DNA is TGCGCCAGCAGCGTGGACCAGCTCACAGATACGCAGTATTTT.

The V call is TRBV5-1, the J call TRBJ1-1; D is unclear. CDR3 length: 13 amino acids. Germline CDR1 and CDR2: SGHRS and YFSETQ. V lost 6 bases and J lost 3, with 12 bases in between. The CDR3 sequence: CASKVGRDTEAFF. DNA for the CDR3: TGCGCCAGCAAGGTAGGGAGGGACACTGAAGCTTTCTTT. Based on the CDR3 plus reference TRBV5-1 and TRBJ1-1, the full variable domain is KAGVTQTPRYLIKTRGQQVTLSCSPISGHRSVSWYQQTPGQGLQFLFEYFSETQRNKGNFPGRFSGRQFSNSRSEMNVSTLELGDSALYLCASKVGRDTEAFFGQGTRLTVV.

This chain joins TRBV6-2 or TRBV6-3 and TRBJ2-3; no clear D. Germline values: CDR1 MNHEY, CDR2 SVGEGT. The V end was cut by 7 bases, the J end by 4 bases, with 15 bases between. The CDR3 runs to 14 residues. CDR3 region: CASNLNAVSDTQYF. Here the CDR3 DNA reads TGTGCCAGCAACCTAAATGCGGTATCAGATACGCAGTATTTT.

This clonotype came up a few times. V and J are TRBV27 and TRBJ1-2; 7 bases match TRBD1. The V and J ends lost 3 bases and 7 bases, in that order; junction bases with no gene match: 14. Germline V gene sequence: CDR1 MNHEY, CDR2 SMNVEV (reference sequence). The CDR3 runs to 16 residues. Here the CDR3 reads CASSFSRGGLYGGYTF. The CDR3 bases are TGTGCCAGCAGTTTCAGCAGGGGGGGGTTGTATGGTGGCTACACCTTC.

This clonotype was found a few times. The CDR3 sequence is CATSRDKWKGESDTQYF. The CDR3 nucleotides read TGTGCCACCAGCAGAGATAAGTGGAAAGGGGAGTCAGATACGCAGTATTTT. This chain links TRBV15 with TRBJ2-3; D might be TRBD1 or TRBD2, each matching 5 bases. CDR3 length: 17 amino acids. Trimming took off 0 bases at V and 4 bases at J, with 17 bases between the two ends. CDR1 and CDR2 from the germline V gene are LNHNV and YYDKDF (reference sequence).

The rearrangement uses TRBV20-1 and TRBJ2-1; 7 nucleotides agree with TRBD2. The V and J ends lost 3 bases and 7 bases, in that order; junction bases with no gene match: 9. The length of the CDR3 is 14 residues. Germline CDR1 reads DFQATT; CDR2 reads SNEGSKA (reference sequence). The CDR3, as DNA: TGCAGTGCTAGTGTGAGTCTAGCGGTGAATGAGCAGTTCTTC. Translation: CSASVSLAVNEQFF.